The entry below describes one TCR beta chain. The antigen is undetermined. Lacking the conserved final phenylalanine or tryptophan, this CDR3 likely reflects a read error. No DNA is shown, since the ends of the CDR3 on it are uncertain; the CDR3 is the one TCRdb lists. The sample comes from a study of T cells in Graves' hyperthyroidism and ophthalmopathy. As for the study in general: Peripheral blood specimens were obtained at initial diagnosis, prior to any treatment. Findings and limits, study-wide: Before onset, by a median of around six months, the model predicted ophthalmopathy.

Amplification targeted TCR beta CDR3 regions from RNA transcripts. HTBI primers were employed in a first-round RT-PCR of the TCR CDR3. Each CDR3 protein gets one entry after TCRdb re-called the multiplex PCR reads with MiXCR. The table lists roughly 510,000 distinct CDR3 sequences, around 20% of them singletons. Germline V lookup: CDR1 MNHEY, CDR2 SVGEGT. The CDR3 totals 10 residues, both ends included. Material for sequencing was blood. This chain connects TRBV6-2 or TRBV6-3 to TRBJ2-7; TRBD1 was called by the table and not checked on the DNA. This clonotype originated in a man between 18 and 35 years old with Graves' hyperthyroidism. The CDR3: CASSVLGATC.